This T cell receptor beta chain was identified in a study of blood T cell repertoires in COVID-19. Study as a whole: Sites across the United States, Italy and Spain contributed samples from acute and convalescent COVID-19. T cells, B-cell-depleted T cells, or PBMCs provided the cDNA or gDNA that served as material.

Per the study methods: Nucleated cell number was recorded as an estimate derived from reference gene primer amplification. The repertoire was sequenced with immunoSEQ multiplex PCR; TCRdb's copy has only in-frame clones and lacks some. Clone size and V and J calls were adopted from that table, with D and trimming inferred from the DNA. The repertoire has 150,000 to 200,000 clones, approximately 87% of them found once; the top ten carry roughly 4.1%. This CDR3 has 16 amino acids. V dropped 2 bases and J dropped 3; count of bases not matched to a gene: 4. Germline V gene lookup returns CDR1 LGHDT and CDR2 YNNKEL (reference sequence).

The sample comprised peripheral blood. The TCR was taken from a woman between 65 and 79 years old with acute or convalescent COVID-19. The J gene is TRBJ2-2, the V gene TRBV3-1 (or the pseudogene TRBV3-2); TRBD1 aligns across 9 bases. For the CDR3, the DNA is TGTGCCAGCAGCCAATTCACAGGGGGCTACACCGGGGAGCTGTTTTTT. It specifies CASSQFTGGYTGELFF.